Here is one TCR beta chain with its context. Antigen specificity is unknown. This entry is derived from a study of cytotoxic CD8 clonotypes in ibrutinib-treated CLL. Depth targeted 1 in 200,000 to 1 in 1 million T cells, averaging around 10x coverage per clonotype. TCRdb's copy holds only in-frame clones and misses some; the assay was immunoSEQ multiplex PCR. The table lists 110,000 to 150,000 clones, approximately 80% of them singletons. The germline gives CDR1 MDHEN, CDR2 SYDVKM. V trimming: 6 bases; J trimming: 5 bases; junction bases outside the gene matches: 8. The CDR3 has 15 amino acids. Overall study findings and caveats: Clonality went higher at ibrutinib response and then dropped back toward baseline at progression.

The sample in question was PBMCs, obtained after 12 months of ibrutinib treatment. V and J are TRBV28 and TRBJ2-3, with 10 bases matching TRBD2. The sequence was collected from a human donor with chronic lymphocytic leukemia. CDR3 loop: CASSFLAGVRDTQYF. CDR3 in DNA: TGTGCCAGCAGCTTCCTAGCGGGAGTCAGAGATACGCAGTATTTT. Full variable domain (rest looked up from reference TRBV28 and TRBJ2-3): DVKVTQSSRYLVKRTGEKVFLECVQDMDHENMFWYRQDPGLGLRLIYFSYDVKMKEKGDIPEGYSVSREKKERFSLILESASTNQTSMYLCASSFLAGVRDTQYFGPGTRLTVL.